This TCR beta chain emerged from a study of blood T cell repertoires in COVID-19. About the study: Whether acute or convalescent, the COVID-19 samples came from the United States, Italy and Spain. T cells, B-cell-depleted T cells, or PBMCs supplied cDNA or gDNA.

In the authors' methods: Counts of nucleated cells, estimated from reference gene primer amplification, were obtained. Profiled with immunoSEQ multiplex PCR; TCRdb holds only in-frame clones, not every one. V and J calls and clone size are given by that table; D and trimming were obtained from the DNA. Of 140,000 to 150,000 clones in the sample, about 87% are singletons; the top ten hold approximately 40%. This clone was seen more than once but under ten times. The CDR3 totals 12 residues. Germline assignment: CDR1 SGHTA and CDR2 FQGNSA. Trimming shortened V by 3 bases and J by 4 bases, and 4 bases separated the two germline ends.

This chain connects TRBV7-2 to TRBJ1-5; D is undetermined. This clonotype was sampled from a human donor in a cohort sampled during active COVID-19. The sample was peripheral blood. CDR3 bases: TGTGCCAGCAGCTTCCCTAATCAGCCCCAGCATTTT. Protein sequence: CASSFPNQPQHF. The whole variable domain, remainder taken from reference TRBV7-2 and TRBJ1-5, is GAGVSQSPSNKVTEKGKDVELRCDPISGHTALYWYRQSLGQGLEFLIYFQGNSAPDKSGLPSDRFSAERTGGSVSTLTIQRTQQEDSAVYLCASSFPNQPQHFGDGTRLSIL.